This paragraph reports one T cell receptor beta chain. CDR1 is SQVTM, CDR2 ANQGSEA, per germline. This CDR3 has 14 amino acids. The ends lost 3 bases at V and 3 bases at J; junction bases unmatched: 5. This sample was taken from a study of blood T cell repertoires in COVID-19. Study details: Spain, Italy and the United States supplied samples that represented acute and convalescent COVID-19.

Per the original data handling: How many nucleated cells were present was estimated from reference gene primer amplification. The method was immunoSEQ multiplex PCR; TCRdb's version includes in-frame clones alone and lacks a portion of them. V and J calls and clone size are as listed in that table; D and trimming were resolved from the DNA. The table has roughly 180,000 clones, approximately 85% seen once. The TCR comes from a man aged 40-49 years who had recovered from COVID-19. The V gene is TRBV29-1, the J gene TRBJ2-1, with TRBD2 matching 7 bases. Sequenced sample: peripheral blood. As DNA, the CDR3 is TGCAGCGTTGATCAGGGAGGGATCTACAATGAGCAGTTCTTC. Amino acid sequence: CSVDQGGIYNEQFF.